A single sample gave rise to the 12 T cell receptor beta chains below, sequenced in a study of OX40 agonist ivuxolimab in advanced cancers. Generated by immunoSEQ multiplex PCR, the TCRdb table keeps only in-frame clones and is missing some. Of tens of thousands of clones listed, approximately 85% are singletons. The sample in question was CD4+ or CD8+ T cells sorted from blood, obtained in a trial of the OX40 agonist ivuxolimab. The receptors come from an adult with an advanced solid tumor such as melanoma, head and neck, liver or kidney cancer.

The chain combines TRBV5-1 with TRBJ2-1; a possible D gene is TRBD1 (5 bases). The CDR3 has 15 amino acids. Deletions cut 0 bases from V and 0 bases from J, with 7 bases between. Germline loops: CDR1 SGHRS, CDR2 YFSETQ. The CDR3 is CASSLATVSYNEQFF. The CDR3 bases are TGCGCCAGCAGCTTGGCGACAGTCTCCTACAATGAGCAGTTCTTC.

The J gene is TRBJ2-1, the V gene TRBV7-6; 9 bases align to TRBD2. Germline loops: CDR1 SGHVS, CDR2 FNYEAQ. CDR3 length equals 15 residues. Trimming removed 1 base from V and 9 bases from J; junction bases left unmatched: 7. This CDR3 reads CASSLDLREGREQFF. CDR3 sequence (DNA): TGTGCCAGCAGCTTAGATTTGCGGGAGGGCCGTGAGCAGTTCTTC.

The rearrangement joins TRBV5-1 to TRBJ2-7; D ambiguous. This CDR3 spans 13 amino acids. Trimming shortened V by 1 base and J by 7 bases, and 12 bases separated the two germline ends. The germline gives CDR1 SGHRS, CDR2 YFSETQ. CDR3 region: CASSLSFTREQYF. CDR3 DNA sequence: TGCGCCAGCAGCTTGAGTTTTACACGGGAGCAGTACTTC.

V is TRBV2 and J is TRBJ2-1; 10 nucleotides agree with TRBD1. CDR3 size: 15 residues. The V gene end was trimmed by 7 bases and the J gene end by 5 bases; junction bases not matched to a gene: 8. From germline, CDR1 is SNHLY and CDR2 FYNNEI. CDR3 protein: CASKPGQGHHNEQFF. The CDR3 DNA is TGTGCCAGCAAGCCGGGACAGGGGCATCACAATGAGCAGTTCTTC.

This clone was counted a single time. Written as DNA, the CDR3 is TGTGCCAGCAGTATACTAGCGGGAGGCTCCTACGAGCAGTACTTC. Its protein is CASSILAGGSYEQYF. The genes are TRBV6-5 and TRBJ2-7, with 12 bases fitting TRBD2. The CDR3 is made up of 15 amino acids. CDR1 is MNHEY and CDR2 is SVGAGI in the germline V gene. Trimming took 5 bases from V and 0 from J; bases not matched to a gene: 2.

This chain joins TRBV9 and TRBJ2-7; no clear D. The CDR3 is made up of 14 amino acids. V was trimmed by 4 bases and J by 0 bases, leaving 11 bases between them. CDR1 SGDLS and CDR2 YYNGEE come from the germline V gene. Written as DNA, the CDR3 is TGTGCCAGCAGCCCCCGCCTATTCTCCTACGAGCAGTACTTC. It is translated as CASSPRLFSYEQYF.

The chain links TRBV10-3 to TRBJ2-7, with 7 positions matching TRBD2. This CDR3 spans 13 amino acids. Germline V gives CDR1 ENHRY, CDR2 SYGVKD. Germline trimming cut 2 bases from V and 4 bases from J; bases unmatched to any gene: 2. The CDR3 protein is CAISEISGYEQYF. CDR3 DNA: TGTGCCATCAGTGAGATTAGCGGGTACGAGCAGTACTTC.

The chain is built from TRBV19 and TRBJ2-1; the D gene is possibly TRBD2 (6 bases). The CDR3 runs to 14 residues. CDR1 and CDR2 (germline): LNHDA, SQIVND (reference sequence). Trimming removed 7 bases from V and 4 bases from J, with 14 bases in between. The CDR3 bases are TGTGCCAGTACTTTGGGAGGCTCTTACAATGAGCAGTTCTTC. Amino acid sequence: CASTLGGSYNEQFF.

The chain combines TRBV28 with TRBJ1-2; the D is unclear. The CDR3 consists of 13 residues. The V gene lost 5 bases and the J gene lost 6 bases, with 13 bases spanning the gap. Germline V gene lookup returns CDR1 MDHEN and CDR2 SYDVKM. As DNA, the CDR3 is TGTGCCAGCAGTCTCGTACTGGGGAATGGCTACACCTTC. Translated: CASSLVLGNGYTF.

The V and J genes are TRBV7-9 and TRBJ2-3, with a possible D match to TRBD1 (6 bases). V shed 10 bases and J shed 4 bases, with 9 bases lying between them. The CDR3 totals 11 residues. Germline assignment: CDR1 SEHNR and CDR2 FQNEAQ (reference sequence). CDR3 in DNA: TGTGCCACCAGGGGTGCAGATACGCAGTATTTT. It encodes CATRGADTQYF.

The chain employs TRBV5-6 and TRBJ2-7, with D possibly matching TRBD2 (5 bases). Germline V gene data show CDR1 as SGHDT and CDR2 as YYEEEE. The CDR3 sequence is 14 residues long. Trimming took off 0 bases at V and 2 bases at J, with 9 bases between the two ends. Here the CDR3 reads CASSLAGTAYEQYF. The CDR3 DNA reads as TGTGCCAGCAGCTTGGCGGGAACGGCCTACGAGCAGTACTTC.

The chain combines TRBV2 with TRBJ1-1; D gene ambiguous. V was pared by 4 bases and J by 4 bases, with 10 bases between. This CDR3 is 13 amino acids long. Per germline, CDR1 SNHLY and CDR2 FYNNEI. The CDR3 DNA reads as TGTGCCAGCAGTGGAAATTGGGGCACTGAAGCTTTCTTT. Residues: CASSGNWGTEAFF. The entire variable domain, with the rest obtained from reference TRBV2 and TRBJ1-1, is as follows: EPEVTQTPSHQVTQMGQEVILRCVPISNHLYFYWYRQILGQKVEFLVSFYNNEISEKSEIFDDQFSVERPDGSNFTLKIRSTKLEDSAMYFCASSGNWGTEAFFGQGTRLTVV.